A single sample is the source of the 18 T cell receptor beta chains below, sequenced in a study of shared clonotypes between healthy human individuals. Sequencing was performed with immunoSEQ multiplex PCR; in TCRdb, only in-frame clones are kept and a portion is missing. This sample yields millions of clones, of which approximately 94% are seen a single time; roughly 1.7% belongs to the top ten. In the naive CD8 group, cells lacked CD45RO and were positively selected for CCR7, so terminally differentiated effector memory CD45RA+ cells were left out. The sequenced sample consisted of naive CD8+ T cells from PBMCs. The receptors shown here come from a man between 18 and 29 years old in good health. Some clones in this sample may be carry-over from other donors' samples.

The V gene is TRBV27, the J gene TRBJ2-3; D remains ambiguous. Germline-derived CDR1 and CDR2 are MNHEY and SMNVEV (reference sequence). V shed 0 bases and J shed 2 bases, with 18 bases lying between them. This CDR3 has 18 residues. CDR3 DNA: TGTGCCAGCAGTTTATCGGCTCTACTGGCGGTAGTCACAGATACGCAGTATTTT. It encodes CASSLSALLAVVTDTQYF.

This chain uses TRBV10-3 with TRBJ2-6; D is unclear. Germline V gene lookup returns CDR1 ENHRY and CDR2 SYGVKD. There are 18 residues in the CDR3. V lost 3 bases and J 1 base, leaving 16 bases between the germline ends. CDR3 DNA sequence: TGTGCCATCAGTGATAATCTGGTCAACCCATCTGGGGCCAACGTCCTGACTTTC. Translated: CAISDNLVNPSGANVLTF.

This clone was counted only a few times. This chain links TRBV4-1 with TRBJ1-1; TRBD1 might be the D (5 bases). V gave up 2 bases and J gave up 0 bases, with 13 bases separating them. This CDR3 comprises 16 residues. The germline CDR1 and CDR2 sequences are MGHRA and YSYEKL. The CDR3 spells CASSQPQGQMNTEAFF. CDR3 in DNA: TGCGCCAGCAGCCAACCGCAGGGCCAAATGAACACTGAAGCTTTCTTT.

About this clone: Within the sample, other DNA sequences also encode this same CDR3. This sequence joins TRBV29-1 and TRBJ1-5, with TRBD1 matching over 9 bases. CDR1 is SQVTM, CDR2 ANQGSEA, per germline. The V segment lost 5 bases and the J segment 5 bases; nucleotides outside the gene matches: 1. The CDR3 consists of 12 residues. The CDR3 region has the DNA TGCAGCGTTCGGACAGGGGATCAGCCCCAGCATTTT. Amino acids: CSVRTGDQPQHF.

This chain joins TRBV28 and TRBJ2-3; 9 bases line up with TRBD1. V was clipped by 3 bases and J by 4 bases; unmatched bases: 8. CDR1 and CDR2 (germline): MDHEN, SYDVKM. The CDR3 totals 16 residues. The CDR3 DNA reads as TGTGCCAGCAGTTTGGGACAGGGAGAAGGCCCAGATACGCAGTATTTT. Amino acid sequence: CASSLGQGEGPDTQYF.

The V call is TRBV12-2, the J call TRBJ2-7; the table's TRBD1 call for D was not verified on the DNA. TRBV12-2 is deemed a pseudogene. There are 18 residues in the CDR3. CDR3 residues: CASRSPWFWALNSYEQYF. The CDR3 DNA sequence: TGTGCAAGTCGCTCCCCTTGGTTTTGGGCCCTCAACTCCTACGAGCAGTACTTC.

The chain recombines TRBV10-3 with TRBJ2-5; D possibly corresponds to TRBD2 (6 bases). The DNA end is more similar to TRBJ2-7, so the J call may be wrong. There are 14 residues in the CDR3. Per germline, CDR1 ENHRY and CDR2 SYGVKD. The DNA of the CDR3 is TGTGCCATCAGTGGGTCCGCGGGGCTTGACGAGCAGTACTTC. Residues: CAISGSAGLDEQYF.

For the CDR3, the DNA is TGCGCCAGCAGCGCGACCGAGTGGTCCTACAATGAGCAGTTCTTC. Amino acid sequence: CASSATEWSYNEQFF. The chain recombines TRBV5-1 with TRBJ2-1, with D unresolved. Trimming took off 4 bases at V and 1 base at J, with 12 bases between the two ends. Germline CDR1 is SGHRS and CDR2 is YFSETQ. This CDR3 is 15 amino acids long.

V usage is TRBV6-4 and J usage is TRBJ2-1, with D perhaps matching TRBD2 (6 bases). Germline values: CDR1 MRHNA, CDR2 SNTAGT. The CDR3 loop spans 17 amino acids. The V and J ends lost 3 bases and 0 bases respectively, with 15 bases between them. This CDR3 reads CASSEGWRGSSYNEQFF. The CDR3 region has the DNA TGTGCCAGCAGTGAGGGGTGGCGGGGAAGCTCCTACAATGAGCAGTTCTTC.

V usage is TRBV7-6 and J usage is TRBJ2-1, with 9 bases lining up with TRBD2. Per the germline V gene, CDR1 is SGHVS and CDR2 is FNYEAQ. The CDR3 is 17 amino acids. V was clipped by 5 bases and J by 3 bases; unmatched bases: 11. In DNA form, the CDR3 reads TGTGCCAGCAGCCCCATGGCGGGAGGGTGGCTCTACAATGAGCAGTTCTTC. Residues: CASSPMAGGWLYNEQFF.

The chain combines TRBV27 with TRBJ2-3, with a possible D match to TRBD1 (5 bases). V was shortened by 5 bases and J by 1 base, with 13 bases between the two germline ends. CDR3 length equals 15 residues. Germline lookup yields CDR1 MNHEY and CDR2 SMNVEV (reference sequence). The CDR3 loop reads CASSPVRGRTDTQYF. In DNA, the CDR3 is TGTGCCAGCAGTCCCGTTAGGGGCCGCACAGATACGCAGTATTTT.

The rearrangement links TRBV27 to TRBJ2-5; D not certain. CDR1 and CDR2 (germline): MNHEY, SMNVEV (reference sequence). V lost 0 bases and J lost 1, with 6 bases in between. The CDR3 length is 14 residues. CDR3 loop: CASSLSRSQETQYF. Here the CDR3 DNA reads TGTGCCAGCAGTTTATCACGGAGCCAAGAGACCCAGTACTTC.

This rearrangement joins TRBV29-1 to TRBJ2-1, with 7 bases that match TRBD1. The CDR3 spans 15 residues. Per germline, CDR1 SQVTM and CDR2 ANQGSEA. Trimming took 3 bases from V and 2 from J; bases not matched to a gene: 7. CDR3 region: CSVDDGTEAYNEQFF. CDR3 sequence (DNA): TGCAGCGTTGACGACGGGACAGAAGCCTACAATGAGCAGTTCTTC.

This clone is a singleton in its sample. The V call is TRBV7-9, the J call TRBJ2-3; TRBD2 matches 10 bases. CDR1 and CDR2 (germline): SEHNR, FQNEAQ (reference sequence). This CDR3 spans 15 amino acids. The ends lost 1 base at V and 11 bases at J; junction bases unmatched: 9. The CDR3 region has the DNA TGTGCCAGCAGCTTAGAAAGCGGGAGGGCGAATCAGCAGTATTTT. This encodes CASSLESGRANQQYF.

The chain employs TRBV6-1 and TRBJ2-7; D not resolved. CDR3 size: 14 residues. Per germline, CDR1 MNHNS and CDR2 SASEGT. Deletions cut 0 bases from V and 4 bases from J, with 10 bases between. The CDR3 sequence is CASSEASRNYEQYF. CDR3 in DNA: TGTGCCAGCAGTGAAGCTAGTCGTAATTACGAGCAGTACTTC.

The chain links TRBV27 to TRBJ2-3; 15 nucleotides match TRBD2. Germline loops: CDR1 MNHEY, CDR2 SMNVEV (reference sequence). This CDR3 region has 16 residues. The V segment lost 4 bases and the J segment 9 bases; nucleotides outside the gene matches: 8. The CDR3 sequence is CASSSRGLAGGGTQYF. The CDR3 DNA follows: TGTGCCAGCAGTTCCCGGGGACTAGCGGGAGGAGGAACGCAGTATTTT.

This clone was found once. The chain employs TRBV5-5 and TRBJ2-7; 10 bases line up with TRBD2. CDR3 length: 16 amino acids. V dropped 0 bases and J dropped 3; count of bases not matched to a gene: 6. Per the germline V gene, CDR1 is SGHKS and CDR2 is YYEKEE (reference sequence). The CDR3 sequence: CASSLDGSGGLYEQYF. The CDR3 DNA is TGTGCCAGCAGCTTGGACGGTAGCGGGGGGCTCTACGAGCAGTACTTC.

The CDR3 sequence is CASRVIAGAVTGELFF. The CDR3, as DNA: TGCGCCAGCAGGGTGATAGCGGGAGCCGTCACCGGGGAGCTGTTTTTT. The chain recombines TRBV5-1 with TRBJ2-2; TRBD2 agrees at 9 bases. Germline V gene data show CDR1 as SGHRS and CDR2 as YFSETQ. With V trimmed by 5 bases and J by 4 bases, 9 bases remained unmatched. The CDR3 is made up of 16 amino acids.